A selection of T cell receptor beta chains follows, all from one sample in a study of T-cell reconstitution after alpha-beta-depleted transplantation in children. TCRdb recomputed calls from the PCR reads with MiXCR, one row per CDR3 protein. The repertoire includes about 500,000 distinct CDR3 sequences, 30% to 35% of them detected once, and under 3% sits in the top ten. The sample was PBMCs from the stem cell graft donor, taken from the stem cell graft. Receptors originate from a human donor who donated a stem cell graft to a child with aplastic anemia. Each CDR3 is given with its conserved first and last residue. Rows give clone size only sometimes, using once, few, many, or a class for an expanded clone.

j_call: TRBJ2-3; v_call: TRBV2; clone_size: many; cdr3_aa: CASSEGTDTQYF
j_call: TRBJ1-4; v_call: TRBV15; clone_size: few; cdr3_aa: CATSRVGLRSYEKLFF
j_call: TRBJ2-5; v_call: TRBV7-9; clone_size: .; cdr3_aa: CASSLQGLKTQYF
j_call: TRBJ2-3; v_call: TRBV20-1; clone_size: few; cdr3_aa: CSAWENRGASDTQYF
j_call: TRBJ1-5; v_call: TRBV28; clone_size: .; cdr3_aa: CASSLQRNQPQHF
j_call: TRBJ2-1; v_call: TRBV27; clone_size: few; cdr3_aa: CASSFGLAGNNEQFF
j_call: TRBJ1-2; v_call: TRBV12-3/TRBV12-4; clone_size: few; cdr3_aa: CASSLFGTANYGYTF
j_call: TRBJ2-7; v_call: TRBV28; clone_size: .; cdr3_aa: CASSTASYEQYF
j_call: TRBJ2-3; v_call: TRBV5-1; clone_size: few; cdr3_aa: CASKLGVGTDTQYF
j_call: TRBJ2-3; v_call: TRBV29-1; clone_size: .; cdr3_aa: CSVAGLAGKSTDTQYF
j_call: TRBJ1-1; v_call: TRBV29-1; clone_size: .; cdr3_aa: CSVTGSGMNTEAFF
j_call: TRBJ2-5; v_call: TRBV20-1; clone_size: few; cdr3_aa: CSAKGKETQYF
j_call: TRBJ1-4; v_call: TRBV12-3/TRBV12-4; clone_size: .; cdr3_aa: CASSLSFQGEKLFF
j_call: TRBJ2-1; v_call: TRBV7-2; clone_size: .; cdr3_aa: CASSSLTSGNYYNEQFF
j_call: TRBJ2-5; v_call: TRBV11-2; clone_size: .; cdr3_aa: CASSLELAGGETQYF
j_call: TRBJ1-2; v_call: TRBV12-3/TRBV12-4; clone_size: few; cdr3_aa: CASSQLTYGYTF
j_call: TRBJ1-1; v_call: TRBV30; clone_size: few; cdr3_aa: CAWRTPGGAFF
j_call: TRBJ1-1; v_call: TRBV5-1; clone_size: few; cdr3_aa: CASTRGQGAENPEAFF
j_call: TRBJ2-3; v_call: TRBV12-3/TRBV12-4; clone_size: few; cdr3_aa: CASSPTSPSTDTQYF
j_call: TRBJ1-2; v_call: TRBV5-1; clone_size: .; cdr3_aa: CASSLGPPYGYTF
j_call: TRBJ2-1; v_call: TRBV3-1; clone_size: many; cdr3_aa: CASSPTLAGVNEQFF
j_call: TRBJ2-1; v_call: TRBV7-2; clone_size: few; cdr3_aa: CASSPDRRGNEQFF
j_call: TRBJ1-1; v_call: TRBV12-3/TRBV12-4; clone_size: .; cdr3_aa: CASSTGNPEAFF
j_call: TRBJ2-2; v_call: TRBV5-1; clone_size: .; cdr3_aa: CASSFERATGELFF
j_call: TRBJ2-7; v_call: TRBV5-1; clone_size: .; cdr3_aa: CASSLGQSAPAEQYF
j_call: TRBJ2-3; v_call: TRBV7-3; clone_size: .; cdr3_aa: CASSLFTADTQYF
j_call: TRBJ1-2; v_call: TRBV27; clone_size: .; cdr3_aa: CASSLLGEVWGQPNHNYGYTF
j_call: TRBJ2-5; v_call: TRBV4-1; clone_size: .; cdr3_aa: CASSQEGRSRIAETQYF
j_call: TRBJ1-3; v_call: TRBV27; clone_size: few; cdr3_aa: CASSPGVGGNTIYF
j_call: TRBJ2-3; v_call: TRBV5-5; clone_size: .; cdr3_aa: CASSLRTGDTQYF
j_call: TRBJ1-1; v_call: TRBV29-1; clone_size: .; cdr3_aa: CSVVEGAFF